Below are 32 T cell receptor beta chains sequenced from a single sample in a study of blood T cell dynamics during melanoma immunotherapy. The time point here: week 3, after first cycle of checkpoint inhibitor. Assay used: immunoSEQ multiplex PCR; TCRdb lists only in-frame clones, some missing. Here the sample spans 9,900 or so clones, about four fifths being singletons. The sequenced sample was blood, obtained from a patient treated with checkpoint blockade. These receptors all come from a human donor with melanoma.

This chain joins TRBV5-4 and TRBJ2-1, with 9 bases fitting TRBD2. The J segment lost 7 bases and the V segment lost 4 bases, leaving 9 bases of the junction unmatched. The CDR3 consists of 15 residues. Germline V gene data show CDR1 as SGHNT and CDR2 as YYREEE (reference sequence). The CDR3 spells CASSKGTSLENEQFF. The DNA of the CDR3 is TGTGCCAGCAGCAAAGGGACTAGCCTTGAGAATGAGCAGTTCTTC.

This clone has more than one count but fewer than ten. The chain is built from TRBV4-2 and TRBJ1-2; 10 positions match TRBD1. J gave up 7 bases and V 3 bases, and 8 bases lay outside the gene matches. The CDR3 has 15 amino acids. The V gene's germline CDR1 is LGHNA and CDR2 YNFKEQ. The CDR3 reads CASSQDLTGGIGYTF. CDR3 bases: TGTGCCAGCAGCCAGGATCTGACAGGGGGCATTGGCTACACCTTC.

This chain links TRBV19 with TRBJ2-7, with 10 bases identical to TRBD2. Germline V gene sequence: CDR1 LNHDA, CDR2 SQIVND (reference sequence). J gave up 4 bases and V 4 bases, and 10 bases lay outside the gene matches. The CDR3 has 16 residues. The CDR3 reads CASSRDSSGSGYEQYF. DNA of the CDR3: TGTGCCAGTAGTAGAGATTCTAGCGGGAGTGGTTACGAGCAGTACTTC.

This clone has a single count. J is TRBJ2-5 and V is TRBV7-2, with 12 positions matching TRBD2. The CDR3 has 15 amino acids. Losses at the gene ends were 6 bases for V and 4 bases for J; bases not matched to a gene: 6. Germline CDR1 is SGHTA and CDR2 is FQGNSA. CDR3 amino acids: CASSSSGGALETQYF. CDR3 bases: TGTGCCAGCAGTTCTAGCGGGGGGGCCCTAGAGACCCAGTACTTC.

The rearrangement links TRBV6-5 to TRBJ2-7; the match to TRBD2 covers 8 bases. J gave up 5 bases and V 6 bases, and 6 bases lay outside the gene matches. This CDR3 comprises 13 residues. Per the germline V gene, CDR1 is MNHEY and CDR2 is SVGAGI. The chain's CDR3 is CASRGTSDDEQYF. The CDR3 bases are TGTGCCAGCAGGGGGACTAGTGACGACGAGCAGTACTTC.

This clone was counted between two and nine times. The chain is built from TRBV2 and TRBJ1-2, with D perhaps matching TRBD1 (5 bases). Trimming removed 0 bases from V and 5 bases from J, with 25 bases in between. Germline V lookup: CDR1 SNHLY, CDR2 FYNNEI. This CDR3 comprises 19 residues. CDR3 region: CASSEALLSGRRKGYGYTF. The CDR3 DNA sequence: TGTGCCAGCAGTGAAGCGCTTCTATCAGGACGGCGAAAGGGGTATGGCTACACCTTC.

The chain couples TRBV19 to TRBJ1-6; D is uncertain. V dropped 4 bases and J dropped 0 bases, with 4 bases sitting between them. Germline CDR1 LNHDA, CDR2 SQIVND (reference sequence). CDR3 length: 14 residues. CDR3 amino acids: CASSTSSYNSPLHF. The CDR3 DNA follows: TGTGCCAGTAGTACCAGCTCCTATAATTCACCCCTCCACTTT.

The sample holds a few counts of this clone. CDR3 in amino acids: CASMLGVGNQPQHF. The CDR3 DNA is TGTGCCAGCATGTTGGGGGTGGGCAATCAGCCCCAGCATTTT. The chain is built from TRBV2 and TRBJ1-5; a possible D gene is TRBD1 (5 bases). Germline V lookup: CDR1 SNHLY, CDR2 FYNNEI. CDR3 size: 14 residues. Between the trimmed V and J ends, which lost 7 bases and 2 bases, there was a span of 12 bases.

The rearrangement links TRBV7-2 to TRBJ2-7; D gene unclear. Germline V gene data show CDR1 as SGHTA and CDR2 as FQGNSA. CDR3 length: 13 residues. For the CDR3, the DNA is TGCGCCAGCAGCCAAGACCGAGGTTACGAGCAGTACGTC. It encodes CASSQDRGYEQYV.

The chain couples TRBV28 to TRBJ1-2; TRBD1 matches at 9 bases. Per the germline V gene, CDR1 is MDHEN and CDR2 is SYDVKM. With 4 bases clipped from V and 1 base from J, the junction kept 10 bases outside the gene matches. The CDR3 sequence is 17 residues long. Written as DNA, the CDR3 is TGTGCCAGCAGTTCCGCCGGGACAGGGACTATTAACTATGGCTACACCTTC. Its translation: CASSSAGTGTINYGYTF.

This sequence joins TRBV7-2 and TRBJ2-5; D remains unclear. The assigned J gene may be wrong: the sequence end matches TRBJ2-7 better. The CDR3 is made up of 12 amino acids. Germline V gene lookup returns CDR1 SGHTA and CDR2 FQGNSA. CDR3 loop: CASSLNTYEQYF. The CDR3 coding sequence is TGTGCCAGCAGCCTAAACACCTACGAGCAGTACTTC.

This chain uses TRBV27 with TRBJ1-5; 9 positions match TRBD1. The CDR3 covers 16 residues. V lost 5 bases to trimming and J lost 6 bases; unmatched junction nucleotides: 11. Germline V gene lookup returns CDR1 MNHEY and CDR2 SMNVEV (reference sequence). Written as DNA, the CDR3 is TGTGCCAGCAGTGACTCGACAGGGGGGCCTTCTCAGCCCCAGCATTTT. It specifies CASSDSTGGPSQPQHF.

This clone occurred once. V gene TRBV6-6 combines with J gene TRBJ1-4; weak D call: TRBD1 (5 bases). Germline lookup yields CDR1 MNHNY and CDR2 SVGAGI (reference sequence). CDR3 length equals 12 residues. V lost 6 bases and J lost 4, with 6 bases in between. CDR3 sequence (DNA): TGTGCCAGCAGGAGGGGTAATGAAAAACTGTTTTTT. It translates to CASRRGNEKLFF.

The DNA of the CDR3 is TGTGCCAGAAGCCCCGGGCAGGGGAACACCGGGGAGCTGTTTTTT. It codes for CARSPGQGNTGELFF. The gene calls are TRBV5-3 and TRBJ2-2, with D possibly being TRBD1 (5 bases). TRBV5-3 is placed among ORFs of uncertain function. Trimming stripped 4 bases from V and 1 base from J, with 11 bases between. This CDR3 is built from 15 residues.

This chain uses TRBV19 with TRBJ1-5; TRBD1 matches at 11 bases. The CDR3 totals 14 residues. CDR1 and CDR2 from the germline V gene are LNHDA and SQIVND (reference sequence). With V trimmed by 5 bases and J by 6 bases, 3 bases remained unmatched. This CDR3 reads CASSLGTGGQPQHF. For the CDR3, the DNA is TGTGCCAGTAGTCTTGGGACAGGGGGTCAGCCCCAGCATTTT.

The chain has TRBV6-6 and TRBJ1-5; 11 positions agree with TRBD1. Trimming removed 5 bases from V and 4 bases from J; junction bases left unmatched: 7. CDR1 and CDR2 (germline): MNHNY, SVGAGI (reference sequence). The CDR3 loop spans 16 amino acids. CDR3 in amino acids: CASSRGRDRGNQPQHF. The CDR3 DNA is TGTGCCAGCAGTAGGGGTCGGGACAGGGGGAATCAGCCCCAGCATTTT.

V and J are TRBV5-5 and TRBJ2-7; no firm D call. The CDR3 consists of 15 residues. Trimming cost V 4 bases and J 3 bases, with 17 bases left between them. The germline V gene encodes CDR1 SGHKS and CDR2 YYEKEE (reference sequence). The CDR3 DNA follows: TGTGCCAGCAGCCTCTCACTTGCGGCAGACTACGAGCAGTACTTC. This codes for CASSLSLAADYEQYF.

This clone appeared once. The chain has TRBV28 and TRBJ1-1, with TRBD1 matching over 7 bases. Germline CDR1 reads MDHEN; CDR2 reads SYDVKM. V shed 5 bases, J shed 3 bases, and the junction held 9 bases outside the gene matches. This CDR3 comprises 15 residues. CDR3 sequence reads: CASSPRDSPDTEAFF. The CDR3 nucleotides are TGTGCCAGCAGTCCCCGGGACAGCCCCGACACTGAAGCTTTCTTT.

The V and J genes are TRBV28 and TRBJ1-5; maybe TRBD1 (5 bases). Germline-derived CDR1 and CDR2 are MDHEN and SYDVKM. The CDR3 extends over 14 amino acids. Deletions cut 8 bases from V and 5 bases from J, with 16 bases between. The CDR3 spells CASSRVGDYQPQHF. The DNA for the CDR3 is TGTGCCAGCTCGAGAGTCGGGGACTATCAGCCCCAGCATTTT.

The rearrangement joins TRBV4-1 to TRBJ2-7; D might be TRBD1 or TRBD2, each matching 5 bases. Looked up from germline, CDR1 is MGHRA and CDR2 is YSYEKL. Trimming took off 0 bases at V and 3 bases at J, with 12 bases between the two ends. The CDR3 sequence is 15 residues long. The CDR3 DNA reads as TGCGCCAGCAGCCAAGAAGGTGAGGGGTACTACGAGCAGTACTTC. As protein: CASSQEGEGYYEQYF.

The chain has TRBV2 and TRBJ2-1, with 11 positions matching TRBD2. Trimming at V came to 7 bases and at J to 9 bases, leaving 11 bases not matched to a gene. CDR1 is SNHLY and CDR2 is FYNNEI in the germline V gene. The CDR3 runs to 15 residues. The CDR3 nucleotides are TGTGCCAGCATTTGGACTAGCGGGCCCCAGGTTGAGCAGTTCTTC. Its protein is CASIWTSGPQVEQFF.

The chain recombines TRBV2 with TRBJ1-5; possible D gene TRBD1, 6 bases. This CDR3 is 15 amino acids long. Per germline, CDR1 SNHLY and CDR2 FYNNEI. V lost 4 bases and J lost 0, with 10 bases in between. The chain's CDR3 is CASSVRGNSNQPQHF. DNA of the CDR3: TGTGCCAGCAGTGTGAGGGGGAATAGCAATCAGCCCCAGCATTTT.

The J gene is TRBJ2-1, the V gene TRBV5-1, with 7 bases lining up with TRBD2. The germline V gene has CDR1 SGHRS and CDR2 YFSETQ. CDR3 length equals 15 residues. The trim removed 4 bases at V and 4 bases at J, leaving 8 bases unmatched. The CDR3 nucleotides are TGCGCCAGCAGCATAGACGCGGGGGTGTACAATGAGCAGTTCTTC. It translates to CASSIDAGVYNEQFF.

The V and J genes are TRBV7-3 and TRBJ2-5; D unresolved. Germline V lookup: CDR1 SGHTA, CDR2 FQGTGA. Trimming pared 5 bases from V and 4 bases from J, leaving 11 bases between. This CDR3 region has 13 residues. For the CDR3, the DNA is TGTGCCAGCAGCGACCAGATAGGAGAGACCCAGTACTTC. Translation gives CASSDQIGETQYF.

V and J are TRBV9 and TRBJ2-1; D unclear. CDR3 length: 14 amino acids. Germline CDR1 and CDR2: SGDLS and YYNGEE. The V end lost 4 bases, the J end lost 0 bases, and 8 bases lay between the germline ends. The CDR3 DNA follows: TGTGCCAGCAGCCCGTTAGGCTCCTACAATGAGCAGTTCTTC. This translates into CASSPLGSYNEQFF.

This clone has only a few counts. The chain joins TRBV5-4 to TRBJ2-2, with D maybe TRBD2 (5 bases). V lost 1 base and J lost 7, with 14 bases in between. The CDR3 contains 15 residues. Germline CDR1 and CDR2: SGHNT and YYREEE (reference sequence). CDR3 DNA sequence: TGTGCCAGCAGCTTGTCTTGGCCTAGCCACGGGGAGCTGTTTTTT. Protein: CASSLSWPSHGELFF.

The CDR3 sequence is CASSLGTSGYEQYF. In DNA, the CDR3 is TGCGCCAGCAGTCTCGGGACTAGCGGGTACGAGCAGTACTTC. The chain recombines TRBV5-1 with TRBJ2-7, with 12 bases aligning to TRBD2. CDR1 SGHRS and CDR2 YFSETQ come from the germline V gene. CDR3 length: 14 residues. Trimming at V came to 5 bases and at J to 4 bases, leaving 4 bases not matched to a gene.

Points on this clone: At one of its ends the junction is not consistent with the germline gene, which may arise from a read error. The chain recombines TRBV9 with TRBJ2-2, with D possibly TRBD2 on 5 matching bases. This CDR3 region has 15 residues. Germline values: CDR1 SGDLS, CDR2 YYNGEE. CDR3 nucleotide sequence: TGTACCAGCAGCGTAGAGCTAGCTAGACCCGGGGAGCTGTTTTTT. It specifies CTSSVELARPGELFF.

This clone was detected once. The V gene is TRBV11-2, the J gene TRBJ1-1; unclear D gene. CDR3 length: 13 amino acids. Trimming took off 1 base at V and 2 bases at J, with 5 bases between the two ends. Germline CDR1 reads SGHAT; CDR2 reads FQNNGV. The chain's CDR3 is CASSLGPNTEAFF. CDR3 nucleotides: TGTGCCAGCAGCTTAGGCCCAAACACTGAAGCTTTCTTT.

V and J are TRBV6-1 and TRBJ2-5; D is ambiguous. The germline V gene has CDR1 MNHNS and CDR2 SASEGT. Trimming removed 2 bases at V and 0 bases at J, with 13 bases between. The CDR3 is made up of 16 amino acids. CDR3 coding DNA: TGTGCCAGCAGTGAATGGCTATCCACGTACCAAGAGACCCAGTACTTC. Its translation: CASSEWLSTYQETQYF.

The rearrangement links TRBV2 to TRBJ2-5, with D possibly being TRBD1 or TRBD2 (5 bases each). V was pared by 6 bases and J by 0 bases, with 11 bases between. The CDR3 extends over 14 amino acids. Germline CDR1 and CDR2: SNHLY and FYNNEI. The CDR3 coding sequence is TGTGCCAGCAGGCTCAGGGAGTACCAAGAGACCCAGTACTTC. Amino acid sequence: CASRLREYQETQYF.

This chain uses TRBV6-6 with TRBJ2-4; D might be TRBD2 (6 bases). The CDR3 loop spans 15 amino acids. Germline CDR1 MNHNY, CDR2 SVGAGI (reference sequence). Trimming shortened V by 6 bases and J by 0 bases, and 12 bases separated the two germline ends. CDR3 bases: TGTGCCAGCAGGCCCAGCGGGCTAGCCAAAAACATTCAGTACTTC. It translates to CASRPSGLAKNIQYF.